This T cell receptor (beta chain) was profiled in a study of shared clonotypes between healthy human individuals. Assay: immunoSEQ multiplex PCR; the TCRdb copy retains only in-frame clones and omits some. The table records about 480,000 clones, more than 65% of them present only once. Trimming shortened V by 2 bases and J by 7 bases, and 14 bases separated the two germline ends. Germline V gene data show CDR1 as MGHRA and CDR2 as YSYEKL. The CDR3 is 14 residues long. Sequenced sample: PBMCs. The V and J genes are TRBV4-1 and TRBJ1-1; D might be TRBD1 (6 bases). The receptor was isolated from a woman in her thirties or forties in good health. Some clones in this sample may be carry-over from other donors' samples. The CDR3 here is CASSQTQGWDEAFF. CDR3 nucleotide sequence: TGCGCCAGCAGCCAAACTCAGGGGTGGGATGAAGCTTTCTTT.